What follows describes a single T cell receptor (beta chain). Its antigen is unknown. The data were obtained in a study of cytomegalovirus exposure and HLA in healthy donors. Looking at the study overall: An earlier analysis found 100 million or so unique TCR beta sequences from approximately 200 million T cells.

13 Jbeta primers and 60 Vbeta primers were used for the PCR. This table comes from immunoSEQ multiplex PCR, and its TCRdb copy is limited to in-frame clones, with some not included. Of around 140,000 clones listed, about three quarters are singletons. General observations from the study: A further, later analysis showed that HLA-associated TCR beta chains (compared with equally common others) were more clonally expanded. Investigators reported 150 to 200 TCR beta chains as tied to cytomegalovirus.

The germline CDR1 and CDR2 sequences are SGHNT and YYREEE (reference sequence). This CDR3 has 14 amino acids. After removal of 0 bases from V and 13 bases from J, the junction contained 6 bases not matched to a gene. The TCR originated in a young woman in good health and CMV-seronegative. Source material: PBMCs. The chain couples TRBV5-4 to TRBJ2-1, with 11 bases aligning to TRBD2. The CDR3 DNA is TGTGCCAGCAGCTTGGCCGGGACTAGCGGCAAACAGTTCTTC. Protein sequence: CASSLAGTSGKQFF.